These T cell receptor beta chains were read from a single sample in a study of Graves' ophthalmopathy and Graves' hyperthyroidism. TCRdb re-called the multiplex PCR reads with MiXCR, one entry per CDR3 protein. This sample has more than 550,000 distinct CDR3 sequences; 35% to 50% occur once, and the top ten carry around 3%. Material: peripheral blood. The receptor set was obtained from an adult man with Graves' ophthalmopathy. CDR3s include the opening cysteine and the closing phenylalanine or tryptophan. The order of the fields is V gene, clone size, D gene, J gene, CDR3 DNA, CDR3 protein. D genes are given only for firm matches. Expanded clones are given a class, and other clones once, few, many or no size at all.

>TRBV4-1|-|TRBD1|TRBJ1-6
TGCGCCAGCAGCCAAGATATGACAGGGGGTGTATATGTGAATTCACCCCTCCACTTT
CASSQDMTGGVYVNSPLHF
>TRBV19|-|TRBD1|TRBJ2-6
TGTGCCAGTAGTGCCCTTGGGACAGGGGGCGAAGCTTTC
CASSALGTGGEAF
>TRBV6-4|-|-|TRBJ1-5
TGTGCCAGCAGTAGGCCGAGTGTTCAGCCCCAGCATTTT
CASSRPSVQPQHF
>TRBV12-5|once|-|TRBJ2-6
TGTGCTAGTGGTTTGGGAGGGACCTACGTCCTGACTTTC
CASGLGGTYVLTF
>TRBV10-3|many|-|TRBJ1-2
TGTGCCATCAGTGAGGTCTCTAACTATGGCTACACCTTC
CAISEVSNYGYTF
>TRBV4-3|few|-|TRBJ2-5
TGCGCCAGCAGCCAAAACGGTGGTGGGGCCCAAGAGACCCAGTACTTC
CASSQNGGGAQETQYF
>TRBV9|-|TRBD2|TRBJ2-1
TGTGCCAGCAGCTCCCGACCGGTGCGGGAGGGGAATGAGCAGTTCTTC
CASSSRPVREGNEQFF
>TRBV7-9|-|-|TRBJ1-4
TGTGCCGGACTCCGACAGGTTGCAACTAATGAAAAACTGTTTTTT
CAGLRQVATNEKLFF
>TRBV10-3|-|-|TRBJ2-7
TGTGCCAGCAGTGAGAAGGGGCGAGGTTACGAGCAGTACTTC
CASSEKGRGYEQYF
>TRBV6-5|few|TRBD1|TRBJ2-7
TGTGCCAGCAGGAGAGCCGGGACAGGCACCTACGAGCAGTACTTC
CASRRAGTGTYEQYF
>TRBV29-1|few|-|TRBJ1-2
TGCAGCGTTGATGGGCAAAGTTATGGCTACACCTTC
CSVDGQSYGYTF
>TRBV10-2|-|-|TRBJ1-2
TGCGCCAGCAGTGACAGGGACTTTTGCTTC
CASSDRDFCF
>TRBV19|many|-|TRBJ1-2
TGTGCCAGTAGTATGCATCCGGGGGAGGGGTATGGCTACACCTTC
CASSMHPGEGYGYTF
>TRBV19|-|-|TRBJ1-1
TGTGCCAGTAGTACCTCCCCGGACGCTTTAAACACTGAAGCTTTCTTT
CASSTSPDALNTEAFF
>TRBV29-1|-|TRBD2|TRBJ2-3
TGCAGCGTACACAGGACTAGCGGTCGCGCAGATACGCAGTATTTT
CSVHRTSGRADTQYF
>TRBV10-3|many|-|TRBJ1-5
TGTGCCAGCAAGTGGGGAGGGGGCAATCAGCCCCAGCATTTT
CASKWGGGNQPQHF
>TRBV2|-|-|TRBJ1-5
TGTGCCAGCAGTTCCTCAGGGGAGGTTCAGCCCCAGCATTTT
CASSSSGEVQPQHF
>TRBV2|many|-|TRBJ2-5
TGTGCCAGCAGGGGAACTTACAGGAGCCAAGAGACCCAGTACTTC
CASRGTYRSQETQYF
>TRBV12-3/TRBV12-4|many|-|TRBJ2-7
TGTGCCAGCAGGTCCAAGGCGGGACGGAGCTACGAGCAGTACTTC
CASRSKAGRSYEQYF
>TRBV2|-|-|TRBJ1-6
TGTGCCAGCAGACCCGAAAGGGGCCGTAATTCACCCCTCCACTTT
CASRPERGRNSPLHF
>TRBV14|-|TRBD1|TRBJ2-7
TGTGCCAGCAGCCAGGTAGGGGGCCGGTACGAGCAGTACTTC
CASSQVGGRYEQYF
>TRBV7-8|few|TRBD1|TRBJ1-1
TGTGCCAGCAGCTTACCGGGACAGGGGGCGCGAATCTCTGAAGCTTTCTTT
CASSLPGQGARISEAFF
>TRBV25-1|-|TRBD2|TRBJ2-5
TGTGCCAGCAGTGCTAGTCCCGCCGTACTAGCGAAAGAGACCCAGTACTTC
CASSASPAVLAKETQYF
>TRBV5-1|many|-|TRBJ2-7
TGCGCCAGCAGCTTGGACATTGACTCCTACGAGCAGTACTTC
CASSLDIDSYEQYF
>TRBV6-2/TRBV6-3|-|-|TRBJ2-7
TGTGCCAGCAGTTACGCCCTCACCTACGAGCAGTACTTC
CASSYALTYEQYF
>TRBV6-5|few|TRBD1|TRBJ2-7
TGTGCCAGCAGTGCCCGGGACAGTGACTACGAGCAGTACTTC
CASSARDSDYEQYF
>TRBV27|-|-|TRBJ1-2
TGTGCCAGCAGTCCCTACCACGAGGGGGAAAAGGATGGCTACACCTTC
CASSPYHEGEKDGYTF